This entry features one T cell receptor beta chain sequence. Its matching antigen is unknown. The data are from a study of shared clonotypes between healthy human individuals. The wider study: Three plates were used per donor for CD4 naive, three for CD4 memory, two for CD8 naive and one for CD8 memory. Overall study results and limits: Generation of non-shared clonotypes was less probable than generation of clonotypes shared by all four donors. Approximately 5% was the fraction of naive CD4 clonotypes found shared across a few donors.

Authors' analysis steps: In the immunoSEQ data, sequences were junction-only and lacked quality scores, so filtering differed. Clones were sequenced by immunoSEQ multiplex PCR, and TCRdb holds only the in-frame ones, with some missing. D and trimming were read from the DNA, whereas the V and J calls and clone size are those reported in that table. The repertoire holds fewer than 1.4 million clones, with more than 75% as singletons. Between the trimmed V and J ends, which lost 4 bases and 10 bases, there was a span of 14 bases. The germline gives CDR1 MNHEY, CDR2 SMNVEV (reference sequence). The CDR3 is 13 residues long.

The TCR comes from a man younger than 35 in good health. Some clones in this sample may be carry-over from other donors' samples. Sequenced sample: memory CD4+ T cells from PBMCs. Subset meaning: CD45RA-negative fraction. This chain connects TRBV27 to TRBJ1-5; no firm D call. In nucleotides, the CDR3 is TGTGCCAGCAGTTCAACTCGGACCGGCCCCCAGCATTTT. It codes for CASSSTRTGPQHF.